The entry that follows covers one TCR beta chain sequence. Its antigen is not identified. These data belong to a study of lymphopenia after photon versus proton radiotherapy. Sequencing was performed with immunoSEQ multiplex PCR; in TCRdb, only in-frame clones are kept and a portion is missing. Of under 25,000 clones listed, 75% to 90% were seen once; the top ten hold about 17%. Findings and limits, study-wide: After lymphocyte nadir, photon-treated repertoires showed oligoclonal expansion, especially CD8+ Temra.

Sample: peripheral blood, taken from a patient treated with photon-based radiotherapy. This clonotype was obtained from a man aged 60 to 69 with pancreatic cancer.

CDR3 sequence reads: CATSLGQGNTGELFF. As DNA, the CDR3 is TGTGCCACCTCCCTGGGACAGGGGAACACCGGGGAGCTGTTTTTT. The J gene is TRBJ2-2, the V gene TRBV9, with 9 bases that match TRBD1. Germline values: CDR1 SGDLS, CDR2 YYNGEE. The CDR3 length is 15 residues. The ends lost 9 bases at V and 1 base at J; junction bases unmatched: 7.